This TCR beta chain was documented in a study of blood T cell repertoires in COVID-19. Overall study context: The samples span acute and convalescent COVID-19 from the United States, Italy and Spain. T cells, B-cell-depleted T cells, or PBMCs provided the cDNA or gDNA that served as material.

Authors' analysis steps: Amplifying reference gene primers gave estimates of nucleated cell counts. Clones were sequenced by immunoSEQ multiplex PCR, and TCRdb holds only the in-frame ones, with some missing. V and J calls and clone size are those listed in that table; D and trimming were worked out from the DNA. In the table there are about 180,000 clones, just over 85% of which are singletons. Germline V lookup: CDR1 SGDLS, CDR2 YYNGEE. Trimming took 0 bases from V and 9 from J; bases not matched to a gene: 9. The CDR3 is made up of 15 amino acids. J is TRBJ2-1 and V is TRBV9; 7 bases are shared with TRBD2. The TCR sequence derives from a man over 45 with active or convalescent COVID-19. Material for sequencing was peripheral blood. The CDR3 nucleotides read TGTGCCAGCAGCGTAGCTACCACTAGCGCCGGTGAGCAGTTCTTC. Residues: CASSVATTSAGEQFF. The whole variable domain, filled in from reference TRBV9 and TRBJ2-1, reads DSGVTQTPKHLITATGQRVTLRCSPRSGDLSVYWYQQSLDQGLQFLIQYYNGEERAKGNILERFSAQQFPDLHSELNLSSLELGDSALYFCASSVATTSAGEQFFGPGTRLTVL.